The 31 T cell receptor beta chains below come from one sample, sequenced in a study of siplizumab effects on memory and regulatory T cells. The protocol was immunoSEQ multiplex PCR, while the TCRdb copy is restricted to in-frame clones and leaves out a portion. The sample holds about 110,000 clones; around 90% are singletons and the top ten take roughly 1.4%. The source material was CD4+ T cells sorted from blood. The source of these receptors is a human donor in good health.

The chain employs TRBV29-1 and TRBJ1-1; TRBD1 matches at 11 bases. J gave up 1 base and V 6 bases, and 4 bases lay outside the gene matches. The CDR3 is 14 residues long. The germline gives CDR1 SQVTM, CDR2 ANQGSEA. DNA of the CDR3: TGCAGCGTGGGACAGGGGGGACCGAACACTGAAGCTTTCTTT. It encodes CSVGQGGPNTEAFF.

Only one count was recorded for this clone. V gene TRBV5-4 combines with J gene TRBJ1-2; D not certain. The CDR3 is made up of 11 amino acids. The V gene lost 0 bases and the J gene lost 7 bases, with 4 bases spanning the gap. Germline V gene data show CDR1 as SGHNT and CDR2 as YYREEE (reference sequence). CDR3 bases: TGTGCCAGCAGCTTGGCCGGTGGCTACACCTTC. It yields the protein CASSLAGGYTF. The complete variable domain, with remaining parts taken from reference TRBV5-4 and TRBJ1-2, reads ETGVTQSPTHLIKTRGQQVTLRCSSQSGHNTVSWYQQALGQGPQFIFQYYREEENGRGNFPPRFSGLQFPNYSSELNVNALELDDSALYLCASSLAGGYTFGSGTRLTVV.

The genes are TRBV5-1 and TRBJ2-3, with 9 bases lining up with TRBD1. Germline V gene lookup returns CDR1 SGHRS and CDR2 YFSETQ. V trimming: 4 bases; J trimming: 3 bases; junction bases outside the gene matches: 6. CDR3 length: 15 residues. This CDR3 is CASSKTGGETDTQYF. DNA for the CDR3: TGCGCCAGCAGCAAGACAGGGGGGGAAACAGATACGCAGTATTTT.

The genes are TRBV19 and TRBJ2-6, with D hard to call. Germline-derived CDR1 and CDR2 are LNHDA and SQIVND (reference sequence). V was shortened by 6 bases and J by 0 bases, with 6 bases between the two germline ends. The CDR3 contains 14 residues. The chain's CDR3 is CASSSGSGANVLTF. DNA for the CDR3: TGTGCCAGTAGCAGTGGCTCTGGGGCCAACGTCCTGACTTTC.

The chain uses TRBV6-5 and TRBJ2-7; TRBD1 might be the D (6 bases). The germline V and J ends were trimmed by 2 bases and 4 bases, with 9 bases remaining between them. The CDR3 spans 13 residues. Germline values: CDR1 MNHEY, CDR2 SVGAGI. CDR3 nucleotide sequence: TGTGCCAGCAGTTACACGGACAGTTACGAGCAGTACTTC. Its translation is CASSYTDSYEQYF.

The gene calls are TRBV7-3 and TRBJ2-3; tentatively, D is TRBD1 or TRBD2 (5 bases each). Germline V lookup: CDR1 SGHTA, CDR2 FQGTGA. The CDR3 length is 15 residues. V was shortened by 4 bases and J by 1 base, with 12 bases between the two germline ends. This CDR3 reads CASSYDGAGTDTQYF. As DNA, the CDR3 is TGTGCCAGCAGCTACGACGGGGCGGGCACAGATACGCAGTATTTT.

In its sample, this clone was seen once. The chain is built from TRBV6-5 and TRBJ1-1; TRBD1 matches at 7 bases. Germline lookup yields CDR1 MNHEY and CDR2 SVGAGI. Losses at the gene ends were 6 bases for V and 0 bases for J; bases not matched to a gene: 4. The CDR3 spans 14 residues. The CDR3 nucleotides are TGTGCCAGCAGACTGGGACAGATGAACACTGAAGCTTTCTTT. The encoded protein is CASRLGQMNTEAFF.

This chain joins TRBV19 and TRBJ1-1; 7 nucleotides agree with TRBD1. The CDR3 has 14 amino acids. The germline V gene has CDR1 LNHDA and CDR2 SQIVND (reference sequence). J lost 5 bases, V lost 6 bases, and 9 bases had no gene match. CDR3 bases: TGTGCCAGTAGGCCGCAGGGGGATCATACTGAAGCTTTCTTT. Its protein is CASRPQGDHTEAFF.

This clone was detected a few times. The chain is built from TRBV4-1 and TRBJ1-1, with 7 bases lining up with TRBD1. The V and J ends lost 5 bases and 10 bases, in that order; junction bases with no gene match: 7. CDR3 size: 12 residues. Germline V gene lookup returns CDR1 MGHRA and CDR2 YSYEKL. The CDR3 protein is CASSKGGGTAFF. The CDR3 DNA reads TGCGCCAGCAGCAAGGGAGGGGGCACAGCTTTCTTT.

The genes are TRBV19 and TRBJ1-2, with no clear D. The CDR3 consists of 13 residues. V lost 8 bases, J lost 2 bases, and 12 bases lay in between. Germline CDR1 and CDR2: LNHDA and SQIVND (reference sequence). The CDR3 region is CASSREQNYGYTF. The CDR3 nucleotides read TGTGCCAGTTCCCGGGAACAGAACTATGGCTACACCTTC.

This rearrangement joins TRBV14 to TRBJ2-7, with 7 bases fitting TRBD1. CDR1 is SGHDN and CDR2 is FVKESK in the germline V gene. The V segment lost 1 base and the J segment 6 bases; nucleotides outside the gene matches: 6. CDR3 length equals 14 residues. The CDR3 is CASSQGGYRGEQYF. CDR3 in DNA: TGTGCCAGCAGCCAAGGGGGTTACAGGGGCGAGCAGTACTTC.

The V gene is TRBV11-2, the J gene TRBJ2-7; D gene ambiguous. V was pared by 7 bases and J by 7 bases, with 11 bases between. The CDR3 runs to 11 residues. Germline V gene lookup returns CDR1 SGHAT and CDR2 FQNNGV. Written as DNA, the CDR3 is TGTGCCAGCACCCCCCGGTGGGAGCAGTACTTC. This translates into CASTPRWEQYF.

The rearrangement uses TRBV5-1 and TRBJ2-2; D unclear. The CDR3 length is 14 residues. Trimming took off 0 bases at V and 7 bases at J, with 10 bases between the two ends. The germline V gene has CDR1 SGHRS and CDR2 YFSETQ. The CDR3: CASSLGSPVGELFF. CDR3 in DNA: TGCGCCAGCAGCTTGGGCAGTCCCGTCGGGGAGCTGTTTTTT.

CDR3 DNA sequence: TGTGCCAGCAGTTTAAGGGGGCAGGGCTACTTCTCTGGGGCCAACGTCCTGACTTTC. Its protein product is CASSLRGQGYFSGANVLTF. This chain links TRBV27 with TRBJ2-6, with 7 nucleotides matching TRBD1. The CDR3 loop spans 19 amino acids. Germline assignment: CDR1 MNHEY and CDR2 SMNVEV (reference sequence). The ends lost 2 bases at V and 0 bases at J; junction bases unmatched: 10.

The J gene is TRBJ1-5, the V gene TRBV6-5; D is perhaps TRBD1 (6 bases). V gave up 0 bases and J gave up 7 bases, with 13 bases separating them. The CDR3 extends over 15 amino acids. Germline CDR1 reads MNHEY; CDR2 reads SVGAGI. CDR3: CASSYSGRGGQPQHF. The CDR3 region has the DNA TGTGCCAGCAGTTACTCGGGCAGGGGTGGGCAGCCCCAGCATTTT.

J is TRBJ2-3 and V is TRBV7-2; TRBD2 matches 7 bases. The germline V gene has CDR1 SGHTA and CDR2 FQGNSA. V was clipped by 5 bases and J by 2 bases; unmatched bases: 4. The CDR3 covers 14 residues. The CDR3 nucleotides read TGTGCCAGCAGCCCCGGGACTAACACAGATACGCAGTATTTT. Protein sequence: CASSPGTNTDTQYF.

This chain joins TRBV29-1 and TRBJ1-2; D unresolved. V shed 6 bases and J shed 4 bases, with 12 bases lying between them. The CDR3 sequence is 12 residues long. Germline assignment: CDR1 SQVTM and CDR2 ANQGSEA. CDR3 sequence: CSVGSASYGYTF. The CDR3 DNA follows: TGCAGCGTGGGGTCGGCTTCCTATGGCTACACCTTC.

V usage is TRBV29-1 and J usage is TRBJ2-6, with D possibly being TRBD1 (5 bases). The CDR3 is 14 amino acids. Germline V gives CDR1 SQVTM, CDR2 ANQGSEA. Trimming removed 6 bases at V and 0 bases at J, with 9 bases between. The CDR3 DNA reads as TGCAGCGTACAGACAGCCTCTGGGGCCAACGTCCTGACTTTC. As protein: CSVQTASGANVLTF.

V and J are TRBV2 and TRBJ1-2; D remains unclear. CDR1 and CDR2 (germline): SNHLY, FYNNEI. The ends were cut back, 3 bases at V and 3 bases at J, with 17 bases in the middle. This CDR3 spans 16 amino acids. Here the CDR3 DNA reads TGTGCCAGCAGTGATCTCACTTTTCTAACGGACTATGGCTACACCTTC. Its translation: CASSDLTFLTDYGYTF.

This rearrangement joins TRBV5-4 to TRBJ1-1; maybe TRBD1 (6 bases). Germline V gene sequence: CDR1 SGHNT, CDR2 YYREEE (reference sequence). V lost 4 bases, J lost 3 bases, and 16 bases lay in between. CDR3 length equals 15 residues. The CDR3 DNA reads TGTGCCAGCAGCCCAGACAGGCGGAGGGACACTGAAGCTTTCTTT. This encodes CASSPDRRRDTEAFF.

The chain couples TRBV18 to TRBJ2-5; weak D call: TRBD2 (6 bases). The germline V and J ends were trimmed by 3 bases and 1 base, with 9 bases remaining between them. Germline V gives CDR1 KGHSH, CDR2 LQKENI. The CDR3 is 14 residues long. CDR3 sequence reads: CASSPPGVQETQYF. The DNA of the CDR3 is TGTGCCAGCTCACCCCCGGGGGTCCAAGAGACCCAGTACTTC.

The rearrangement uses TRBV10-3 and TRBJ2-3; D remains unclear. The CDR3 is 11 amino acids. Germline values: CDR1 ENHRY, CDR2 SYGVKD. V gave up 10 bases and J gave up 3 bases, with 8 bases separating them. The chain's CDR3 is CATSFTDTQYF. The CDR3 nucleotides are TGTGCCACCTCCTTTACAGATACGCAGTATTTT.

The chain couples TRBV19 to TRBJ2-4; TRBD1 matches 8 bases. CDR3 length: 14 residues. Germline loops: CDR1 LNHDA, CDR2 SQIVND (reference sequence). V gave up 8 bases and J gave up 6 bases; unmatched junction bases: 9. The CDR3 nucleotides read TGTGCCAGTTCCGGGACAGGAGAAGGAAACATTCAGTACTTC. It encodes CASSGTGEGNIQYF.

V gene TRBV9 combines with J gene TRBJ2-5, with TRBD1 matching over 8 bases. CDR1 is SGDLS and CDR2 is YYNGEE in the germline V gene. CDR3 length: 14 residues. The trim removed 4 bases at V and 2 bases at J, leaving 4 bases unmatched. The CDR3: CASSPTGGQETQYF. In nucleotides, the CDR3 is TGTGCCAGCAGCCCCACAGGGGGACAAGAGACCCAGTACTTC.

V gene TRBV6-5 combines with J gene TRBJ2-1; D may be TRBD1 or TRBD2 (5 bases each). Trimming took 5 bases from V and 6 from J, leaving 11 bases between them. The CDR3 extends over 13 amino acids. Germline V gene data show CDR1 as MNHEY and CDR2 as SVGAGI. Here the CDR3 reads CASSRDHLNEQFF. DNA of the CDR3: TGTGCCAGCAGTAGGGACCACCTCAATGAGCAGTTCTTC.

This chain's CDR3 is CASSGFTGELFF. The CDR3, as DNA: TGTGCCAGCAGTGGCTTCACCGGGGAGCTGTTTTTT. The J gene is TRBJ2-2, the V gene TRBV25-1; D call uncertain. The CDR3 loop spans 12 amino acids. Germline assignment: CDR1 MGHDK and CDR2 SYGVNS. V gave up 4 bases and J gave up 4 bases, with 4 bases separating them. Variable domain in full (rest from reference TRBV25-1 and TRBJ2-2): EADIYQTPRYLVIGTGKKITLECSQTMGHDKMYWYQQDPGMELHLIHYSYGVNSTEKGDLSSESTVSRIRTEHFPLTLESARPSHTSQYLCASSGFTGELFFGEGSRLTVL.

The chain combines TRBV4-1 with TRBJ2-7; 9 nucleotides line up with TRBD2. The CDR3 spans 15 residues. CDR1 is MGHRA, CDR2 YSYEKL, per germline. The V and J ends lost 8 bases and 0 bases, in that order; junction bases with no gene match: 8. DNA for the CDR3: TGCGCCAGCCGTCTTCTAGCGGGGAGCTCCTACGAGCAGTACTTC. Translating it yields CASRLLAGSSYEQYF.

The J gene is TRBJ2-1, the V gene TRBV10-3, with 10 bases fitting TRBD2. With 4 bases clipped from V and 5 bases from J, the junction kept 5 bases outside the gene matches. Germline V gene data show CDR1 as ENHRY and CDR2 as SYGVKD. This CDR3 contains 15 residues. The CDR3 bases are TGTGCCATCAGTGTTGAAGCGGGGGGGAACAATGAGCAGTTCTTC. This encodes CAISVEAGGNNEQFF.

This clone has just one count. The identical CDR3 is also encoded by other nucleotide sequences in the sample. The V and J genes are TRBV5-1 and TRBJ2-2; D uncertain. CDR1 is SGHRS and CDR2 is YFSETQ in the germline V gene. This CDR3 contains 12 residues. V was cut by 5 bases and J by 3 bases, with 5 bases left in between. CDR3 loop: CASRRDTGELFF. CDR3 bases: TGCGCCAGCAGACGGGACACCGGGGAGCTGTTTTTT.

This clone was seen just once. This chain uses TRBV6-5 with TRBJ2-7, with 7 positions matching TRBD1. Germline V CDR1 and CDR2: MNHEY, SVGAGI. With V trimmed by 2 bases and J by 3 bases, 1 base remained unmatched. The length of the CDR3 is 13 residues. CDR3 amino acids: CASSYRDSYEQYF. Here the CDR3 DNA reads TGTGCCAGCAGTTACAGGGACAGCTACGAGCAGTACTTC.

The chain carries TRBV10-3 and TRBJ2-7; 7 bases are shared with TRBD1. Germline V lookup: CDR1 ENHRY, CDR2 SYGVKD. The CDR3 is 14 residues long. The ends lost 0 bases at V and 2 bases at J; junction bases unmatched: 1. CDR3 DNA: TGTGCCATCAGTGAGTCGACAGGGCCCTACGAGCAGTACTTC. This translates into CAISESTGPYEQYF.